This passage covers 26 T cell receptor beta chains from one sample sequenced in a study of blood T cell repertoires in COVID-19. Assay: immunoSEQ multiplex PCR; the TCRdb copy retains only in-frame clones and omits some. The data show about 63,000 clones, with roughly four fifths seen just once and roughly 30% held by the top ten. The sequenced sample was peripheral blood. The receptors shown here come from a man between 60 and 70 years old with COVID-19, enrolled during active disease.

This clone is a singleton in its sample. This chain connects TRBV5-4 to TRBJ1-2, with D perhaps matching TRBD1 (5 bases). Between the trimmed V and J ends, which lost 0 bases and 0 bases, there was a span of 12 bases. This CDR3 has 16 residues. Germline V CDR1 and CDR2: SGHNT, YYREEE (reference sequence). The CDR3 DNA reads as TGTGCCAGCAGCTTGGGGCGGACACCCGCTAACTATGGCTACACCTTC. Amino acid sequence: CASSLGRTPANYGYTF.

The chain links TRBV5-4 to TRBJ1-2; 7 positions agree with TRBD1. The CDR3 contains 15 residues. Germline V gene lookup returns CDR1 SGHNT and CDR2 YYREEE (reference sequence). Trimming at V came to 2 bases and at J to 1 base, leaving 5 bases not matched to a gene. CDR3 in DNA: TGTGCCAGCAGCTTATCGACAGGGTATAACTATGGCTACACCTTC. Protein: CASSLSTGYNYGYTF. Combining the CDR3 with reference TRBV5-4 and TRBJ1-2 gives the whole variable domain ETGVTQSPTHLIKTRGQQVTLRCSSQSGHNTVSWYQQALGQGPQFIFQYYREEENGRGNFPPRFSGLQFPNYSSELNVNALELDDSALYLCASSLSTGYNYGYTFGSGTRLTVV.

The chain recombines TRBV11-3 with TRBJ2-1; the D gene is possibly TRBD2 (5 bases). The CDR3 runs 15 residues. Trimming removed 1 base at V and 9 bases at J, with 16 bases between. The germline CDR1 and CDR2 sequences are SGHNT and YENEEA. The CDR3 protein is CASSLGSTSQTEQFF. CDR3 DNA: TGTGCCAGCAGCTTAGGATCCACTAGTCAAACTGAGCAGTTCTTC.

This clone was recorded only once. The V and J genes are TRBV4-3 and TRBJ2-1, with 10 nucleotides matching TRBD2. The V and J ends lost 1 base and 6 bases, in that order; junction bases with no gene match: 3. Germline CDR1 reads LGHNA; CDR2 reads YSLEER. This CDR3 has 15 amino acids. The CDR3 protein is CASSQVAGGRNEQFF. The CDR3 DNA sequence: TGCGCCAGCAGCCAAGTAGCGGGAGGCCGCAATGAGCAGTTCTTC.

The genes are TRBV7-2 and TRBJ2-7; 9 bases fit TRBD1. The V and J ends lost 5 bases and 6 bases, in that order; junction bases with no gene match: 14. The CDR3 covers 16 residues. Germline V lookup: CDR1 SGHTA, CDR2 FQGNSA. DNA of the CDR3: TGTGCCAGCAGCCTTTGGGGACAGGGTGGCGCGGGCGAGCAGTACTTC. It encodes CASSLWGQGGAGEQYF.

V usage is TRBV9 and J usage is TRBJ2-7; the match to TRBD1 covers 7 bases. Trimming removed 2 bases from V and 6 bases from J; junction bases left unmatched: 8. The CDR3 has 14 residues. Per germline, CDR1 SGDLS and CDR2 YYNGEE. The CDR3 sequence is CASSVSRQGGEQYF. The CDR3 DNA is TGTGCCAGCAGCGTGTCAAGACAGGGTGGCGAGCAGTACTTC.

The rearrangement joins TRBV18 to TRBJ1-2; TRBD1 matches at 7 bases. The trim removed 4 bases at V and 3 bases at J, leaving 5 bases unmatched. CDR1 KGHSH and CDR2 LQKENI come from the germline V gene. This CDR3 region has 14 residues. The CDR3 here is CASSQYTGDYGYTF. CDR3 nucleotide sequence: TGTGCCAGCTCACAATATACAGGGGACTATGGCTACACCTTC.

For this clone: One junction end disagrees with the germline gene, perhaps due to a read error. V gene TRBV9 combines with J gene TRBJ2-2; 11 nucleotides align to TRBD2. CDR1 and CDR2 (germline): SGDLS, YYNGEE. The CDR3 runs 16 residues. CDR3 loop: CASSVISGGAIGELFF. CDR3 in DNA: TGCGCCAGCAGCGTTATTAGCGGGGGGGCGATCGGGGAGCTGTTTTTT.

The chain recombines TRBV9 with TRBJ2-5, with 8 bases lining up with TRBD1. CDR1 SGDLS and CDR2 YYNGEE come from the germline V gene. The V and J ends lost 4 bases and 4 bases, in that order; junction bases with no gene match: 12. The CDR3 is 16 residues long. In DNA form, the CDR3 reads TGTGCCAGCAGCCCTAACCCACAGGGGGTGGGAGAGACCCAGTACTTC. Translating it yields CASSPNPQGVGETQYF.

This clone came up once. V usage is TRBV5-5 and J usage is TRBJ2-3, with unresolved D. Germline V gene lookup returns CDR1 SGHKS and CDR2 YYEKEE (reference sequence). Trimming pared 5 bases from V and 0 bases from J, leaving 19 bases between. The length of the CDR3 is 17 residues. The CDR3 sequence: CASSQLQRSASTDTQYF. The CDR3 bases are TGTGCCAGCAGTCAGCTCCAGCGTTCAGCCAGCACAGATACGCAGTATTTT.

The chain uses TRBV7-3 and TRBJ2-7; 9 bases match TRBD2. The junction had 10 bases not matched to a gene; V was cut back by 0 bases and J by 4 bases. From germline, CDR1 is SGHTA and CDR2 FQGTGA. This CDR3 is 17 amino acids long. The CDR3 here is CASSLTPGPGLAYEQYF. In DNA, the CDR3 is TGTGCCAGCAGCTTAACTCCTGGCCCGGGACTAGCTTACGAGCAGTACTTC.

CDR3 in amino acids: CASSLSGAYQETQYF. The CDR3 bases are TGTGCCAGCAGCCTGAGCGGGGCCTACCAAGAGACCCAGTACTTC. The chain employs TRBV14 and TRBJ2-5; 7 bases align to TRBD2. Germline CDR1 reads SGHDN; CDR2 reads FVKESK. The length of the CDR3 is 15 residues. V shed 4 bases and J 0 bases; nucleotides not matched to a gene: 5.

The rearrangement links TRBV27 to TRBJ2-3; TRBD2 matches 10 bases. Trimming cost V 10 bases and J 5 bases; bases outside gene matches: 9. Per germline, CDR1 MNHEY and CDR2 SMNVEV (reference sequence). The CDR3 has 14 amino acids. The CDR3 DNA follows: TGTGCCACCACGGGACTAGCGAAGAAAGATACGCAGTATTTT. Translated, it gives CATTGLAKKDTQYF.

The gene calls are TRBV11-2 and TRBJ2-5; 8 bases are a match to TRBD2. Per the germline V gene, CDR1 is SGHAT and CDR2 is FQNNGV. V lost 5 bases to trimming and J lost 0 bases; unmatched junction nucleotides: 8. The CDR3 loop spans 16 amino acids. This CDR3 reads CASSDGRRGDQETQYF. Written as DNA, the CDR3 is TGTGCCAGCAGCGACGGAAGGCGGGGGGACCAAGAGACCCAGTACTTC.

The chain carries TRBV29-1 and TRBJ1-3, with TRBD1 matching 10 bases. V dropped 7 bases and J dropped 6; count of bases not matched to a gene: 3. This CDR3 spans 12 amino acids. The germline V gene has CDR1 SQVTM and CDR2 ANQGSEA. The CDR3 region is CSAGTGENTIYF. CDR3 DNA: TGCAGCGCCGGGACAGGGGAAAACACCATATATTTT. The variable domain in full, completed from reference TRBV29-1 and TRBJ1-3, reads SAVISQKPSRDICQRGTSLTIQCQVDSQVTMMFWYRQQPGQSLTLIATANQGSEATYESGFVIDKFPISRPNLTFSTLTVSNMSPEDSSIYLCSAGTGENTIYFGEGSWLTVV.

This clone was seen once. This chain joins TRBV12-3 or TRBV12-4 and TRBJ1-2, with a weak D call TRBD1 (5 bases). This CDR3 is built from 13 residues. The V gene lost 3 bases and the J gene lost 4 bases, with 9 bases spanning the gap. This CDR3 is CASSFDSLYGYTF. The CDR3 DNA follows: TGTGCCAGCAGTTTCGACAGTCTCTATGGCTACACCTTC.

The chain couples TRBV6-4 to TRBJ2-3, with D maybe TRBD2 (6 bases). The CDR3 has 15 residues. Germline V lookup: CDR1 MRHNA, CDR2 SNTAGT. Trimming pared 0 bases from V and 4 bases from J, leaving 11 bases between. The CDR3 bases are TGTGCCAGCAGTGACTCGATTTCGGGGGCAGATACGCAGTATTTT. Its protein is CASSDSISGADTQYF.

V and J are TRBV7-9 and TRBJ2-1; the match to TRBD1 covers 8 bases. Per the germline V gene, CDR1 is SEHNR and CDR2 is FQNEAQ (reference sequence). This CDR3 has 14 amino acids. The trim removed 5 bases at V and 8 bases at J, leaving 8 bases unmatched. CDR3 loop: CASSHGQGFHEQFF. The CDR3 DNA sequence: TGTGCCAGCAGCCACGGACAGGGCTTCCATGAGCAGTTCTTC. Complete variable domain (other parts from reference TRBV7-9 and TRBJ2-1): DTGVSQNPRHKITKRGQNVTFRCDPISEHNRLYWYRQTLGQGPEFLTYFQNEAQLEKSRLLSDRFSAERPKGSFSTLEIQRTEQGDSAMYLCASSHGQGFHEQFFGPGTRLTVL.

V and J are TRBV7-2 and TRBJ2-1, with D maybe TRBD1 (6 bases). V lost 5 bases and J lost 0, with 11 bases in between. Germline V gives CDR1 SGHTA, CDR2 FQGNSA. The CDR3 consists of 15 residues. This CDR3 reads CASSQDSPSYNEQFF. In DNA form, the CDR3 reads TGTGCCAGCAGCCAGGACAGCCCCTCCTACAATGAGCAGTTCTTC.

The chain combines TRBV11-2 with TRBJ2-7; TRBD1 aligns across 11 bases. In germline, CDR1 is SGHAT, CDR2 FQNNGV. V shed 4 bases and J 2 bases; nucleotides not matched to a gene: 1. This CDR3 spans 14 amino acids. CDR3 in amino acids: CASSWGQGAYEQYF. Written as DNA, the CDR3 is TGTGCCAGCAGCTGGGGACAGGGGGCCTACGAGCAGTACTTC.

The chain joins TRBV10-2 to TRBJ2-5, with 9 bases fitting TRBD1. Trimming cost V 7 bases and J 7 bases; bases outside gene matches: 22. There are 18 residues in the CDR3. Germline V gives CDR1 WSHSY, CDR2 SAAADI. CDR3 DNA: TGCGCCAGCACCGATAGCCCCCCGGGACAGGGAGGCAGCCGGACCCAGTACTTC. Translating it yields CASTDSPPGQGGSRTQYF.

The J gene is TRBJ2-5, the V gene TRBV2, with D perhaps matching TRBD2 (5 bases). This CDR3 has 13 amino acids. Germline assignment: CDR1 SNHLY and CDR2 FYNNEI. V lost 5 bases, J lost 4 bases, and 11 bases lay in between. CDR3 residues: CASSLLLGETQYF. CDR3 coding DNA: TGTGCCAGCAGTCTGCTACTAGGAGAGACCCAGTACTTC.

V gene TRBV3-1 (or the pseudogene TRBV3-2) combines with J gene TRBJ1-6; D not resolved. Per the germline V gene, CDR1 is LGHDT and CDR2 is YNNKEL (reference sequence). This CDR3 is built from 14 residues. Trimming pared 0 bases from V and 9 bases from J, leaving 9 bases between. For the CDR3, the DNA is TGTGCCAGCAGCCAAGACCCCGGGGTTTCACCCCTCCACTTT. This translates into CASSQDPGVSPLHF.

V is TRBV5-8 and J is TRBJ2-5; maybe TRBD2 (5 bases). The CDR3 spans 14 residues. Trimming left V 1 base short and J 5 bases short, with 12 bases between. Germline values: CDR1 SGHTS, CDR2 YDEGEE. This CDR3 is CASSLLAGRETQYF. In nucleotides, the CDR3 is TGTGCCAGCAGCTTGCTTGCGGGTAGGGAGACCCAGTACTTC.

The chain combines TRBV24-1 with TRBJ2-2, with D possibly being TRBD2 (6 bases). The V and J ends lost 7 bases and 2 bases respectively, with 10 bases between them. CDR3 size: 14 residues. Germline assignment: CDR1 KGHDR and CDR2 SFDVKD. CDR3 amino acids: CATSSRGNTGELFF. The CDR3 DNA sequence: TGTGCCACCAGCTCGCGGGGCAACACCGGGGAGCTGTTTTTT.

V gene TRBV6-1 combines with J gene TRBJ1-1; TRBD1 is a possible D gene (5 bases). There are 15 residues in the CDR3. Germline lookup yields CDR1 MNHNS and CDR2 SASEGT. V lost 2 bases and J 12 bases, leaving 22 bases between the germline ends. CDR3 bases: TGTGCCAGCAGTGAAATGGGGGGAGGGTCCCCGAACTCTTTCTTT. Protein: CASSEMGGGSPNSFF.